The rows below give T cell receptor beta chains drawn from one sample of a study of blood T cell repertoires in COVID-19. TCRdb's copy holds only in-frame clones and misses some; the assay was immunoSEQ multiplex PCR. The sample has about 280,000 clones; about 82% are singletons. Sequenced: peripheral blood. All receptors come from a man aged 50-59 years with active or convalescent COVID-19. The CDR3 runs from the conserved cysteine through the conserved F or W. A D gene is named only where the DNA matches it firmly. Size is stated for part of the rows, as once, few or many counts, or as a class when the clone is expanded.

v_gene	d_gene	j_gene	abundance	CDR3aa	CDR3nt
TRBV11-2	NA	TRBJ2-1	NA	CASSRARYNEQFF	TGTGCCAGCAGCAGAGCTCGGTACAATGAGCAGTTCTTC
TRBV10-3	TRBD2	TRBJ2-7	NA	CAISKEGGRYSEQYF	TGTGCCATCTCCAAGGAGGGAGGGCGCTACTCCGAGCAGTACTTC
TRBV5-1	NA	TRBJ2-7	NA	CASSLDRTASYEQYF	TGCGCCAGCAGCTTGGATAGGACAGCCTCCTACGAGCAGTACTTC
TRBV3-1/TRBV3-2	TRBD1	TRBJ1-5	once	CASSQERRQGPQHF	TGTGCCAGCAGCCAAGAACGGAGACAGGGTCCCCAGCATTTT
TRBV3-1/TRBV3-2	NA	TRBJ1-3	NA	CASSQGRDSGNTIYF	TGTGCCAGCAGCCAAGGTCGGGATTCAGGAAACACCATATATTTT
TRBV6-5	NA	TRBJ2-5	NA	CASSYGGIFQETQYF	TGTGCCAGCAGTTACGGCGGGATTTTCCAAGAGACCCAGTACTTC
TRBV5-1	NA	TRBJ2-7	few	CASSLEQDYEQYF	TGCGCCAGCAGCTTGGAACAGGACTACGAGCAGTACTTC
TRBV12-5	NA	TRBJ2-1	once	CASGLGTWMGNEQFF	TGTGCTAGTGGTTTGGGGACATGGATGGGCAATGAGCAGTTCTTC
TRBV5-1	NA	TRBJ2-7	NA	CASSLAVGAYSYEQYF	TGCGCCAGCAGCTTGGCCGTGGGAGCCTACTCCTACGAGCAGTACTTC
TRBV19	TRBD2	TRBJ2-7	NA	CASTPGGRGGEQYF	TGTGCCAGTACCCCGGGCGGGAGGGGCGGCGAGCAGTACTTC
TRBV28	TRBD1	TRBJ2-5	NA	CASRWGQGAETQYF	TGTGCCAGCAGGTGGGGGCAGGGGGCAGAGACCCAGTACTTC
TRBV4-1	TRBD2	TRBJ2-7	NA	CASSQRPAGVSYDEQYF	TGCGCCAGCAGCCAACGCCCAGCGGGAGTATCGTACGACGAGCAGTACTTC
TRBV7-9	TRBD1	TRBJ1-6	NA	CASSGDRGWDSPLHF	TGTGCCAGCAGCGGGGACAGGGGATGGGATTCACCCCTCCACTTT
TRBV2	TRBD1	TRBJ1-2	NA	CASSGEGQRYGYTF	TGTGCCAGCAGTGGAGAGGGACAGCGCTATGGCTACACCTTC
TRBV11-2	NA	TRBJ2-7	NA	CASSPPLFGEGAYEQYF	TGTGCCAGCAGCCCACCATTGTTTGGTGAGGGAGCCTACGAGCAGTACTTC
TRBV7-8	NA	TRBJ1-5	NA	CASSSNRVSNQPQHF	TGTGCCAGCAGCTCGAACAGGGTTAGCAATCAGCCCCAGCATTTT
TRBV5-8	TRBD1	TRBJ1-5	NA	CASTQGARSGSGNQPQHF	TGTGCCAGCACGCAGGGGGCGCGTTCAGGATCGGGCAATCAGCCCCAGCATTTT
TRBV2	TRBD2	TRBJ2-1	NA	CASLSGVRSYNEQFF	TGTGCCAGCCTTAGCGGGGTACGCTCCTACAATGAGCAGTTCTTC
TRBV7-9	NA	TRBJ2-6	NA	CASSLILITGGTQANVLTF	TGTGCCAGCAGCTTAATTTTAATCACCGGGGGTACGCAGGCCAACGTCCTGACTTTC
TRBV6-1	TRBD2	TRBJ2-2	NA	CASSEAGLAEFANTGELFF	TGTGCCAGCAGTGAAGCTGGACTAGCAGAATTCGCGAACACCGGGGAGCTGTTTTTT
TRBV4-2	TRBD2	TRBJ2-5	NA	CASSPGTSGQETQYF	TGTGCCAGCAGCCCCGGGACTAGCGGGCAAGAGACCCAGTACTTC
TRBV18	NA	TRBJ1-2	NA	CASSLRQDYYGYTF	TGTGCCAGCTCACTGCGCCAGGATTACTATGGCTACACCTTC
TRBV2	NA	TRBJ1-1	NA	CASRPSTQGFAEAFF	TGTGCCAGCAGGCCCAGTACGCAGGGGTTCGCTGAAGCTTTCTTT
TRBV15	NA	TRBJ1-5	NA	CATSTGMTQPQHF	TGTGCCACCAGCACAGGGATGACTCAGCCCCAGCATTTT
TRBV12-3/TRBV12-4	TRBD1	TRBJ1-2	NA	CASSLGTVYGYTF	TGTGCCAGCAGTTTGGGGACAGTCTATGGCTACACCTTC
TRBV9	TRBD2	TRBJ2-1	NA	CASSATGGLADSSYNEQFF	TGTGCCAGCAGCGCGACGGGGGGGCTAGCGGACAGCTCCTACAATGAGCAGTTCTTC
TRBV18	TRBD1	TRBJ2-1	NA	CASSQGTGYYNEQFF	TGTGCCAGCTCACAAGGGACAGGGTACTACAATGAGCAGTTCTTC
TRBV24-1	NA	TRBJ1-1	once	CAIHVVQDTEAFF	TGTGCCATCCATGTCGTTCAGGACACTGAAGCTTTCTTT
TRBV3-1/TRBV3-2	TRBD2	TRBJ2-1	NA	CASSRMTSGGNEQFF	TGTGCCAGCAGCCGGATGACTAGCGGGGGCAATGAGCAGTTCTTC
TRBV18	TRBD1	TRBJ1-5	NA	CASSPMAGGFHQPQHF	TGTGCCAGCTCACCAATGGCAGGGGGGTTCCATCAGCCCCAGCATTTT
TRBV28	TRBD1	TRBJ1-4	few	CASSLMRGQGAGEKLFF	TGTGCCAGCAGTTTAATGAGGGGGCAGGGGGCAGGTGAAAAACTGTTTTTT
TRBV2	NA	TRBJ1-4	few	CASSVDRNEKLFF	TGTGCCAGCAGTGTAGACAGGAATGAAAAACTGTTTTTT
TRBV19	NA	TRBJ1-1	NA	CASKGQGMGNTEAFF	TGTGCCAGTAAGGGGCAGGGGATGGGAAACACTGAAGCTTTCTTT
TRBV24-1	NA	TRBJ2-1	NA	CATSTIFGQFF	TGTGCCACCAGTACCATCTTCGGGCAGTTCTTC
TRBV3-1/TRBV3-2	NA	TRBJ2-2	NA	CASTGAGELFF	TGTGCCAGCACCGGGGCCGGGGAGCTGTTTTTT
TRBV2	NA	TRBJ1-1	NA	CASRLDRYEAFF	TGTGCCAGCAGACTCGACAGGTATGAAGCTTTCTTT
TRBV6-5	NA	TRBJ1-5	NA	CASSRTDSNQPQHF	TGTGCCAGCAGTCGGACAGATAGCAATCAGCCCCAGCATTTT
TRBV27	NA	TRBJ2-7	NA	CASSYLRRGPYEQYF	TGTGCCAGCAGCTATCTTAGGCGGGGGCCCTACGAGCAGTACTTC
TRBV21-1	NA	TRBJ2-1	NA	CASSKGSGRPYNEQFF	TGTGCCAGCAGCAAAGGTAGCGGGAGGCCCTACAATGAGCAGTTCTTC
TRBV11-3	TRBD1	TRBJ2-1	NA	CASSPGWIQGAPYNEQFF	TGTGCCAGCAGCCCCGGTTGGATTCAGGGGGCGCCTTACAATGAGCAGTTCTTC
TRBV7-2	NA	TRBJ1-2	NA	CASSLSPRVDYGYTF	TGTGCCAGCAGCTTATCTCCGAGGGTTGACTATGGCTACACCTTC
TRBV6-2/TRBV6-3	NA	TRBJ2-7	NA	CASSYGDGAYEQYF	TGTGCCAGCAGTTACGGCGACGGAGCCTACGAGCAGTACTTC
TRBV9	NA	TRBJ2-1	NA	CASSVGGSGNEQFF	TGTGCCAGCAGCGTAGGAGGGAGTGGGAATGAGCAGTTCTTC
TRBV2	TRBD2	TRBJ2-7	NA	CASGLAGSSYEQYF	TGTGCCAGCGGCCTAGCGGGTAGCTCCTACGAGCAGTACTTC
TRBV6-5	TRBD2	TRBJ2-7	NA	CASSLPGGFEQYF	TGTGCCAGCAGCCTACCGGGAGGTTTCGAGCAGTACTTC
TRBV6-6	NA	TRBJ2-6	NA	CASSYHRGANVLTF	TGTGCCAGCAGTTACCACAGGGGGGCCAACGTCCTGACTTTC
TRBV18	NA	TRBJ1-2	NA	CASSPGWSRAANYGYTF	TGTGCCAGCTCGCCGGGATGGTCCCGTGCAGCTAACTATGGCTACACCTTC
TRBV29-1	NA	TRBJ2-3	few	CSVGGGNTQYF	TGCAGCGTTGGAGGGGGAAATACGCAGTATTTT
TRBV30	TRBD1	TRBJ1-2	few	CAWSVPLARTGYQNGYTF	TGTGCCTGGAGTGTACCCCTGGCCCGGACAGGGTATCAGAATGGCTACACCTTC
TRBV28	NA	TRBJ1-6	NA	CASSSGDNSPLHF	TGTGCCAGCAGTTCGGGGGATAATTCACCCCTCCACTTT